The 28 T cell receptor beta chains below all came from one sample that was sequenced in a study of blood T cell repertoires in COVID-19. This table comes from immunoSEQ multiplex PCR, and its TCRdb copy is limited to in-frame clones, with some not included. The table lists around 200,000 clones, roughly 90% of them singletons. Material for sequencing was peripheral blood. These receptor sequences come from a man aged 45-65 years with acute or convalescent COVID-19.

This clone occurred once. The chain links TRBV7-2 to TRBJ2-1; 13 bases agree with TRBD2. Germline V gene lookup returns CDR1 SGHTA and CDR2 FQGNSA. This CDR3 has 17 residues. Trimming took 5 bases from V and 12 from J; bases not matched to a gene: 16. The CDR3 is CASSPRTSGGQGTGQFF. The CDR3 DNA reads as TGTGCCAGCAGCCCCAGGACTAGCGGGGGCCAGGGTACTGGGCAGTTCTTC.

In this sample, this clone turned up a few times. The chain combines TRBV9 with TRBJ1-2; no clear D gene. Germline CDR1 is SGDLS and CDR2 is YYNGEE. V was cut by 4 bases and J by 1 base, with 2 bases left in between. CDR3 length: 11 amino acids. The CDR3 is CASSHNYGYTF. The CDR3 nucleotides read TGTGCCAGCAGCCATAACTATGGCTACACCTTC.

The gene calls are TRBV4-1 and TRBJ2-1; 7 positions match TRBD2. Trimming cost V 3 bases and J 9 bases; bases outside gene matches: 11. CDR3 length: 15 residues. Germline V lookup: CDR1 MGHRA, CDR2 YSYEKL. This CDR3 is CASSQDVGTTIEQFF. CDR3 bases: TGCGCCAGCAGCCAGGACGTTGGGACTACCATTGAGCAGTTCTTC.

This rearrangement joins TRBV27 to TRBJ2-7; 7 bases align to TRBD1. Germline lookup yields CDR1 MNHEY and CDR2 SMNVEV (reference sequence). The J segment lost 3 bases and the V segment lost 3 bases, leaving 8 bases of the junction unmatched. CDR3 length: 15 residues. The CDR3 coding sequence is TGTGCCAGCAGTTTTGCCTCCGGGACAGTCTACGAGCAGTACTTC. Translated: CASSFASGTVYEQYF.

The chain recombines TRBV10-1 with TRBJ2-6; tentatively, D is TRBD2 (5 bases). This CDR3 is built from 15 residues. In germline, CDR1 is WNHNN, CDR2 SYGVQD (reference sequence). Trimming took off 5 bases at V and 0 bases at J, with 8 bases between the two ends. CDR3 sequence (DNA): TGCGCCAGCAGTCCCGGGGTCTCTGGGGCCAACGTCCTGACTTTC. Amino acids: CASSPGVSGANVLTF.

The chain recombines TRBV9 with TRBJ2-1; a possible D gene is TRBD2 (5 bases). Germline V gives CDR1 SGDLS, CDR2 YYNGEE. V was clipped by 3 bases and J by 4 bases, with 17 bases between them. The CDR3 is 16 amino acids. For the CDR3, the DNA is TGTGCCAGCAGCGCAGAGCGGTCCGACGTGTACAATGAGCAGTTCTTC. Protein: CASSAERSDVYNEQFF. The full variable domain, in which reference TRBV9 and TRBJ2-1 provide the parts outside the CDR3, is DSGVTQTPKHLITATGQRVTLRCSPRSGDLSVYWYQQSLDQGLQFLIQYYNGEERAKGNILERFSAQQFPDLHSELNLSSLELGDSALYFCASSAERSDVYNEQFFGPGTRLTVL.

The chain is built from TRBV10-3 and TRBJ1-4; D is unclear. The CDR3 contains 13 residues. Germline V gene sequence: CDR1 ENHRY, CDR2 SYGVKD. Deletions cut 4 bases from V and 8 bases from J, with 11 bases between. The CDR3 nucleotides are TGTGCCATCAGTGGGGAGGAAGGGGAAAAACTGTTTTTT. Translated, it gives CAISGEEGEKLFF.

The chain is built from TRBV12-3 or TRBV12-4 and TRBJ2-7; possibly TRBD2 for D (5 bases). CDR3 length: 13 residues. Trimming shortened V by 7 bases and J by 0 bases, and 10 bases separated the two germline ends. CDR3 amino acids: CASTFRGSYEQYF. CDR3 coding DNA: TGTGCCAGCACCTTCCGGGGCTCCTACGAGCAGTACTTC.

This clone has only a few counts. The rearrangement uses TRBV7-2 and TRBJ1-6, with no clear D. The CDR3 is 14 amino acids. CDR1 is SGHTA, CDR2 FQGNSA, per germline. V lost 1 base, J lost 5 bases, and 6 bases lay in between. The CDR3 spells CASSLDRDNSPLHF. CDR3 bases: TGTGCCAGCAGCTTAGACAGAGATAATTCACCCCTCCACTTT.

This clone appeared once. The V and J genes are TRBV29-1 and TRBJ2-1, with D possibly matching TRBD1 (6 bases). Germline V gene lookup returns CDR1 SQVTM and CDR2 ANQGSEA. Trimming left V 7 bases short and J 3 bases short, with 31 bases between. The CDR3 runs to 19 residues. CDR3 in DNA: TGCAGCGCCCCGTGGTCTGCTAGGCGGCAGGGGAAAATCTACAATGAGCAGTTCTTC. Residues: CSAPWSARRQGKIYNEQFF.

The J gene is TRBJ2-2, the V gene TRBV29-1; a weak D match, TRBD2 (6 bases). This CDR3 is 11 amino acids long. With 6 bases removed from V and 6 bases from J, the gap between germline ends came to 8 bases. The germline gives CDR1 SQVTM, CDR2 ANQGSEA. For the CDR3, the DNA is TGCAGCGTCGCTAGCGCCGGGGAGCTGTTTTTT. Encoded protein: CSVASAGELFF.

The chain carries TRBV28 and TRBJ1-1; D gene ambiguous. CDR1 and CDR2 (germline): MDHEN, SYDVKM. CDR3 size: 15 residues. V was shortened by 0 bases and J by 1 base, with 9 bases between the two germline ends. CDR3 residues: CASSLWAAQNTEAFF. Here the CDR3 DNA reads TGTGCCAGCAGTTTATGGGCGGCTCAGAACACTGAAGCTTTCTTT.

V usage is TRBV10-3 and J usage is TRBJ1-1, with TRBD1 matching over 7 bases. Germline assignment: CDR1 ENHRY and CDR2 SYGVKD. J was trimmed by 1 base and V by 6 bases; bases with no gene match: 5. This CDR3 is 14 amino acids long. CDR3 in DNA: TGTGCCATCAGGGGGGGACAGCAGAACACTGAAGCTTTCTTT. Residues: CAIRGGQQNTEAFF.

The chain is built from TRBV4-2 and TRBJ2-4; perhaps TRBD2 as D (5 bases). The CDR3 covers 16 residues. The germline CDR1 and CDR2 sequences are LGHNA and YNFKEQ. Trimming stripped 1 base from V and 3 bases from J, with 13 bases between. This CDR3 is CASSQGPGEGKNIQYF. The CDR3 region has the DNA TGTGCCAGCAGCCAAGGCCCCGGCGAGGGCAAAAACATTCAGTACTTC.

The chain carries TRBV19 and TRBJ1-4, with 7 bases identical to TRBD1. The CDR3 is 15 amino acids. Germline trimming cut 10 bases from V and 3 bases from J; bases unmatched to any gene: 11. Germline lookup yields CDR1 LNHDA and CDR2 SQIVND (reference sequence). The CDR3 is CATHPRGSANEKLFF. In DNA form, the CDR3 reads TGTGCCACACACCCCAGGGGGTCGGCTAATGAAAAACTGTTTTTT.

The chain combines TRBV6-1 with TRBJ1-2; 7 bases agree with TRBD1. This CDR3 is 17 amino acids long. Unmatched junction bases numbered 11, after V lost 4 bases and J lost 0 bases. Germline assignment: CDR1 MNHNS and CDR2 SASEGT. The CDR3 here is CASSARQGPGPNYGYTF. DNA of the CDR3: TGTGCCAGCAGTGCCAGACAGGGCCCGGGACCTAACTATGGCTACACCTTC.

V usage is TRBV5-4 and J usage is TRBJ1-2; 8 positions match TRBD1. CDR1 is SGHNT and CDR2 is YYREEE in the germline V gene (reference sequence). V lost 4 bases, J lost 2 bases, and 7 bases stayed unmatched. This CDR3 contains 15 residues. The CDR3 sequence is CASSTQGDQNYGYTF. DNA for the CDR3: TGTGCCAGCAGCACACAGGGGGACCAAAACTATGGCTACACCTTC.

This rearrangement joins TRBV6-4 to TRBJ2-7; D gene uncertain. V was clipped by 7 bases and J by 4 bases, with 11 bases between them. Germline V lookup: CDR1 MRHNA, CDR2 SNTAGT. The CDR3 length is 12 residues. CDR3 loop: CASTTEDYEQYV. The DNA for the CDR3 is TGTGCCAGCACCACTGAAGATTACGAGCAGTACGTC.

This chain links TRBV19 with TRBJ2-1, with a tentative D call TRBD2 (6 bases). In germline, CDR1 is LNHDA, CDR2 SQIVND (reference sequence). This CDR3 has 15 amino acids. Trimming stripped 3 bases from V and 3 bases from J, with 12 bases between. The CDR3 is CASSIGGGNYNEQFF. The DNA of the CDR3 is TGTGCCAGTAGTATTGGTGGGGGGAACTACAATGAGCAGTTCTTC. The full variable domain, in which reference TRBV19 and TRBJ2-1 provide the parts outside the CDR3, is DGGITQSPKYLFRKEGQNVTLSCEQNLNHDAMYWYRQDPGQGLRLIYYSQIVNDFQKGDIAEGYSVSREKKESFPLTVTSAQKNPTAFYLCASSIGGGNYNEQFFGPGTRLTVL.

This chain joins TRBV27 and TRBJ2-1; TRBD1 matches at 7 bases. CDR3 length: 12 amino acids. V lost 5 bases, J lost 10 bases, and 5 bases stayed unmatched. Germline assignment: CDR1 MNHEY and CDR2 SMNVEV (reference sequence). The CDR3 protein is CASSHQGQEQFF. In DNA form, the CDR3 reads TGTGCCAGCAGTCACCAGGGACAGGAGCAGTTCTTC.

This sequence joins TRBV9 and TRBJ2-2; 8 bases map to TRBD1. V shed 7 bases, J shed 4 bases, and the junction held 6 bases outside the gene matches. Germline values: CDR1 SGDLS, CDR2 YYNGEE. This CDR3 comprises 14 residues. The CDR3 is CASGRTGITGELFF. The CDR3 DNA follows: TGTGCCAGCGGCAGGACAGGGATCACCGGGGAGCTGTTTTTT.

This chain joins TRBV27 and TRBJ2-1, with unresolved D. Germline values: CDR1 MNHEY, CDR2 SMNVEV (reference sequence). V lost 3 bases to trimming and J lost 0 bases, with 9 bases between them. This CDR3 contains 15 residues. The CDR3 region has the DNA TGTGCCAGCAGTTTTGGAGTTAGCTCCTACAATGAGCAGTTCTTC. Protein: CASSFGVSSYNEQFF.

This chain connects TRBV5-1 to TRBJ2-5; 9 nucleotides agree with TRBD2. Per the germline V gene, CDR1 is SGHRS and CDR2 is YFSETQ. The CDR3 spans 15 residues. With 4 bases clipped from V and 5 bases from J, the junction kept 9 bases outside the gene matches. The CDR3 coding sequence is TGCGCCAGCAGCCCGAGCCCTAGCGGGGCGGAGACCCAGTACTTC. Translation: CASSPSPSGAETQYF.

Comments on this clone: At one end the junction does not follow the germline gene, possibly because of a read error. The genes are TRBV7-7 and TRBJ2-5, with a tentative D call TRBD2 (5 bases). This CDR3 has 15 amino acids. CDR1 is SSHAT, CDR2 FNYEAQ, per germline (reference sequence). CDR3 residues: CASSLEGRGQETQYF. CDR3 nucleotides: TGTGCTAGCAGCTTAGAAGGGAGAGGGCAAGAGACCCAGTACTTC.

This clone was counted once. The chain links TRBV5-1 to TRBJ2-3; TRBD2 matches at 8 bases. Trimming at V came to 4 bases and at J to 1 base, leaving 8 bases not matched to a gene. Germline lookup yields CDR1 SGHRS and CDR2 YFSETQ. The CDR3 is made up of 16 amino acids. The CDR3 region is CASSQGLDKGTDTQYF. The DNA for the CDR3 is TGCGCCAGCAGCCAGGGACTAGATAAGGGCACAGATACGCAGTATTTT.

In DNA form, the CDR3 reads TGTGCCAGCAGTTACTCCCAAGAGATAAACATTCAGTACTTC. This translates into CASSYSQEINIQYF. The genes are TRBV6-5 and TRBJ2-4; D is unresolved. CDR3 length: 14 amino acids. Germline lookup yields CDR1 MNHEY and CDR2 SVGAGI. V lost 0 bases and J lost 6, with 9 bases in between.

This chain links TRBV19 with TRBJ2-1, with 7 bases identical to TRBD2. CDR1 LNHDA and CDR2 SQIVND come from the germline V gene (reference sequence). J lost 2 bases, V lost 6 bases, and 7 bases had no gene match. The CDR3 is 15 amino acids. Here the CDR3 DNA reads TGTGCCAGTAGCCCTAGCGGAGGGGCCTACAATGAGCAGTTCTTC. It encodes CASSPSGGAYNEQFF. The full variable domain, its missing parts supplied by reference TRBV19 and TRBJ2-1, is DGGITQSPKYLFRKEGQNVTLSCEQNLNHDAMYWYRQDPGQGLRLIYYSQIVNDFQKGDIAEGYSVSREKKESFPLTVTSAQKNPTAFYLCASSPSGGAYNEQFFGPGTRLTVL.

The genes are TRBV13 and TRBJ1-2, with D uncertain. V was trimmed by 1 base and J by 4 bases, leaving 4 bases between them. The CDR3 runs 12 residues. The germline V gene has CDR1 PRHDT and CDR2 FYEKMQ (reference sequence). CDR3 in amino acids: CASSLDRYGYTF. The CDR3 DNA reads TGTGCCAGCAGCTTAGATCGCTATGGCTACACCTTC.